The text below deals with one T cell receptor beta chain. The entry originates in a study of cytomegalovirus exposure and HLA in healthy donors. Across the whole study: An earlier analysis found under 130 million unique TCR beta sequences from 150 million to 200 million T cells. Tens of millions of unique TCRs from HLA-typed donors made up an early data release.

The PCR contained 60 Vbeta and 13 Jbeta primers. TCRdb keeps only in-frame clones here, not all; method: immunoSEQ multiplex PCR. The table includes just under 80,000 clones, over 65% detected once. Unmatched junction bases numbered 4, after V lost 4 bases and J lost 5 bases. The germline CDR1 and CDR2 sequences are SGHTA and FQGTGA. The CDR3 totals 13 residues. The V and J genes are TRBV7-3 and TRBJ2-7, with 8 bases lining up with TRBD1. The specimen was PBMCs. The source of this sequence is a man aged 35-49 years in good health and CMV-seronegative. For the CDR3, the DNA is TGTGCCAGCAGCTCCGGACAGGGTGACGAGCAGTACTTC. Translating gives CASSSGQGDEQYF.